The 15 T cell receptor beta chains presented below share a single source sample, sequenced in a study (dated by TCRdb to about 2015). The protocol used for the library was 5' RACE. Sequencing instrument: Illumina MiSeq. The public reads were reprocessed in TCRdb via fastp at Q25 and MiXCR, keeping in-frame beta chains. Identical CDR3 proteins give one entry, which carries the most common genes and DNA. The sample data list 6,200 or so distinct CDR3 sequences, and 50% of these were observed just once. Less than 4% of the sample belongs to the ten largest clones. Sample: naive CD4+ T cells sorted from a lymph node. Per the publication, the cell subset or site label means: naive CD4+ T cells, CD4+CD45RA+CD25-. The receptors stem from a female donor with breast cancer.

The chain joins TRBV20-1 to TRBJ2-3; D may be TRBD1 (5 bases). V was pared by 4 bases and J by 0 bases, with 14 bases between. This CDR3 region has 15 residues. Looked up from germline, CDR1 is DFQATT and CDR2 is SNEGSKA (reference sequence). The DNA of the CDR3 is TGCAGTGCTACCCAAAACAGGTCTAGCACAGATACGCAGTATTTT. Translation gives CSATQNRSSTDTQYF.

The chain combines TRBV7-6 with TRBJ2-1; the D gene is possibly TRBD1 (5 bases). Trimming left V 5 bases short and J 9 bases short, with 23 bases between. CDR3 length: 16 amino acids. From germline, CDR1 is SGHVS and CDR2 FNYEAQ. CDR3 protein: CASSPTQGRIIGEQFF. The CDR3 DNA is TGTGCCAGCAGCCCGACGCAGGGTCGGATTATTGGTGAGCAGTTCTTC. The whole variable domain, remainder taken from reference TRBV7-6 and TRBJ2-1, is GAGVSQSPRYKVTKRGQDVALRCDPISGHVSLYWYRQALGQGPEFLTYFNYEAQQDKSGLPNDRFSAERPEGSISTLTIQRTEQRDSAMYRCASSPTQGRIIGEQFFGPGTRLTVL.

Comment on this clonotype: The junction departs from germline at one end; a sequencing error may be responsible. The rearrangement links TRBV12-3 or TRBV12-4 to TRBJ2-2, with 10 nucleotides matching TRBD1. This CDR3 has 16 amino acids. The CDR3 sequence: CASSGLTGGLTGELIF. The CDR3 nucleotides read TGTGCCAGCAGTGGGCTGACAGGGGGCCTAACCGGGGAGCTGATTTTT.

This clonotype was recorded a few times. V gene TRBV5-1 combines with J gene TRBJ1-2; D is unclear. The V and J ends lost 0 bases and 0 bases respectively, with 0 bases between them. Germline CDR1 and CDR2: SGHRS and YFSETQ. The length of the CDR3 is 12 residues. CDR3 loop: CASSLANYGYTF. The CDR3 DNA is TGCGCCAGCAGCTTGGCTAACTATGGCTACACCTTC.

This clonotype came up a few times. The V call is TRBV7-9, the J call TRBJ2-5; D call uncertain. This CDR3 has 11 residues. CDR1 SEHNR and CDR2 FQNEAQ come from the germline V gene (reference sequence). V shed 1 base and J shed 5 bases, with 2 bases lying between them. The CDR3 coding sequence is TGTGCCAGCAGCTTAGTCGAGACCCAGTACTTC. It is translated as CASSLVETQYF.

This sequence joins TRBV7-2 and TRBJ1-2, with D unresolved. This CDR3 is 12 amino acids long. The germline CDR1 and CDR2 sequences are SGHTA and FQGNSA. V dropped 1 base and J dropped 7 bases, with 7 bases sitting between them. CDR3 sequence (DNA): TGTGCCAGCAGCTTAGGCGTCTCTGGCTACACCTTC. This codes for CASSLGVSGYTF.

This clonotype was counted between two and nine times. The chain uses TRBV20-1 and TRBJ2-5, with 12 nucleotides matching TRBD2. Looked up from germline, CDR1 is DFQATT and CDR2 is SNEGSKA (reference sequence). The CDR3 is 15 amino acids. The ends lost 5 bases at V and 5 bases at J; junction bases unmatched: 9. CDR3 sequence reads: CSAGPLTSGSETQYF. The DNA of the CDR3 is TGCAGTGCTGGCCCCTTGACTAGCGGGAGTGAGACCCAGTACTTC.

This clonotype has a handful of counts. This may be a read error, as it is one base from a much larger clone. The rearrangement links TRBV7-2 to TRBJ1-2; TRBD1 might be the D (5 bases). Trimming removed 5 bases at V and 4 bases at J, with 11 bases between. The V gene's germline CDR1 is SGHTA and CDR2 FQGNSA. The CDR3 has 13 amino acids. The CDR3, as DNA: TGTGCCAGCAGCACGGACACATTCTATGGCTACACCTTC. Protein: CASSTDTFYGYTF.

This clonotype was seen more than once but under ten times. The V and J genes are TRBV10-3 and TRBJ2-7, with D perhaps TRBD2 (6 bases). Germline V gene lookup returns CDR1 ENHRY and CDR2 SYGVKD. V lost 3 bases and J lost 4, with 13 bases in between. The CDR3 is made up of 14 amino acids. CDR3 protein: CAISDNRERYEQYF. The DNA of the CDR3 is TGTGCCATCAGTGATAATCGGGAGAGGTACGAGCAGTACTTC.

This chain joins TRBV6-5 and TRBJ1-2; 9 bases map to TRBD1. The CDR3 consists of 20 residues. Germline V lookup: CDR1 MNHEY, CDR2 SVGAGI. Trimming took 1 base from V and 2 from J; bases not matched to a gene: 17. The CDR3 nucleotides are TGTGCCAGCAGTTACTGGCGAAGGACGGGACAGGGTAAACTAAACTATGGCTACACCTTC. Its translation: CASSYWRRTGQGKLNYGYTF.

A remark on this clonotype: The CDR3 does not close with the conserved phenylalanine or tryptophan, likely indicating a read error. This rearrangement joins TRBV4-2 to TRBJ2-3; TRBD1 or TRBD2 may be the D gene (6 bases each). CDR1 LGHNA and CDR2 YNFKEQ come from the germline V gene. Trimming left V 3 bases short and J 8 bases short, with 9 bases between. The CDR3 runs to 12 residues. Here the CDR3 reads CASSHEGGTQYL. The CDR3 DNA follows: TGTGCCAGCAGCCACGAGGGGGGTACGCAGTATCTT.

As to this clonotype: Lacking the conserved final phenylalanine or tryptophan, this CDR3 likely reflects a read error. The chain recombines TRBV5-4 with TRBJ1-2, with 9 bases identical to TRBD1. This CDR3 region has 14 residues. Germline CDR1 reads SGHNT; CDR2 reads YYREEE (reference sequence). The junction had 3 bases not matched to a gene; V was cut back by 4 bases and J by 2 bases. This CDR3 is CASSPGTGNYGYTL. DNA of the CDR3: TGTGCCAGCAGCCCTGGGACAGGGAACTATGGCTACACCCTC.

The CDR3 is CASSSVTYNTEAFF. The CDR3 coding sequence is TGTGCCAGCAGCTCAGTAACTTATAACACTGAAGCTTTCTTT. The chain links TRBV11-2 to TRBJ1-1, with D uncertain. The V end lost 4 bases, the J end lost 2 bases, and 11 bases lay between the germline ends. Per the germline V gene, CDR1 is SGHAT and CDR2 is FQNNGV. The CDR3 loop spans 14 amino acids.

The V and J genes are TRBV6-1 and TRBJ1-1; no reliable D call. V lost 8 bases to trimming and J lost 1 base, with 14 bases between them. The CDR3 has 14 amino acids. CDR1 is MNHNS, CDR2 SASEGT, per germline. CDR3 nucleotide sequence: TGTGCCAGCCAAAGATGGGAGGGGAACACTGAAGCTTTCTTT. Translation: CASQRWEGNTEAFF.

The genes are TRBV15 and TRBJ1-6; D ambiguous. This CDR3 has 16 residues. CDR1 is LNHNV and CDR2 is YYDKDF in the germline V gene (reference sequence). V was clipped by 2 bases and J by 9 bases, with 17 bases between them. This chain's CDR3 is CATSRLPISGPSPLHF. DNA for the CDR3: TGTGCCACCAGCAGATTACCAATTTCCGGCCCTTCACCCCTCCACTTT.